This is a list of T cell receptor beta chains from one sample in a study of cytomegalovirus exposure and HLA in healthy donors. Sequenced by immunoSEQ multiplex PCR; TCRdb stores in-frame clones only, minus some. The sample contains roughly 230,000 clones, 80% to 95% of which appear only once. Sequences were obtained from PBMCs. All receptors derive from a girl aged 2 to 9 in good health and CMV-seronegative. CDR3s include the opening cysteine and the closing phenylalanine or tryptophan. A D gene is named only where the DNA matches it firmly. For some rows the clone size is stated as once, few or many, or as a class when expanded; others skip it.

>TRBV28|TRBJ2-2|.|.
CASSLAGLNTGELFF
TGTGCCAGCAGTTTAGCCGGACTGAACACCGGGGAGCTGTTTTTT
>TRBV11-3|TRBJ2-1|.|TRBD2
CASSLYTSGSSYNEQFF
TGTGCCAGCAGCTTATACACTAGCGGTAGCTCCTACAATGAGCAGTTCTTC
>TRBV27|TRBJ2-5|.|.
CASSAGQLETQYF
TGTGCCAGCAGTGCCGGACAGCTGGAGACCCAGTACTTC
>TRBV7-3|TRBJ1-6|.|TRBD1
CASSPKGAGNSPLHF
TGTGCCAGCAGCCCTAAGGGGGCTGGCAATTCACCCCTCCACTTT
>TRBV19|TRBJ1-2|.|.
CATQDHGYTF
TGTGCCACTCAGGATCACGGCTACACCTTC
>TRBV4-1|TRBJ2-5|.|TRBD2
CASSQAGLAGVGGETQYF
TGCGCCAGCAGCCAAGCCGGACTAGCGGGGGTGGGGGGCGAGACCCAGTACTTC
>TRBV4-1|TRBJ2-1|.|TRBD2
CASSQDWGLGRGEQFF
TGCGCCAGCAGCCAAGACTGGGGACTAGGTAGGGGTGAGCAGTTCTTC
>TRBV7-2|TRBJ1-2|.|.
CASSLARPEDYGYTF
TGTGCCAGCAGCTTAGCGAGGCCAGAAGACTATGGCTACACCTTC
>TRBV5-6|TRBJ1-5|.|.
CASSITGNQPQHF
TGTGCCAGCAGCATAACAGGGAATCAGCCCCAGCATTTT
>TRBV2|TRBJ2-5|once|.
CASKLTGEETQYF
TGTGCCAGCAAACTTACTGGTGAAGAGACCCAGTACTTC
>TRBV7-9|TRBJ1-1|.|.
CASSPTQGRDTEAFF
TGTGCCAGCAGCCCCACACAGGGCCGTGACACTGAAGCTTTCTTT
>TRBV19|TRBJ1-2|.|.
CASSPGDGYTF
TGTGCCAGTTCCCCAGGGGATGGCTACACCTTC
>TRBV11-2|TRBJ2-5|.|TRBD2
CASSLKLKSGALQETQYF
TGTGCCAGCAGCTTAAAGCTAAAGAGCGGGGCTCTCCAAGAGACCCAGTACTTC